Following are 29 T cell receptor beta chains from one sample sequenced in a study of shared clonotypes between healthy human individuals. The naive CD8 population came from CD45RO-negative cells selected for CCR7, without terminally differentiated effector memory CD45RA+ cells. The protocol was immunoSEQ multiplex PCR, while the TCRdb copy is restricted to in-frame clones and leaves out a portion. The sample includes about 800,000 clones, 96% of them seen just once. Sequenced sample: naive CD8+ T cells sorted from blood. All receptors come from a man younger than 40 in good health.

The gene calls are TRBV28 and TRBJ1-1; 7 nucleotides line up with TRBD1. V was clipped by 7 bases and J by 1 base; unmatched bases: 6. The CDR3 is made up of 14 amino acids. The germline V gene has CDR1 MDHEN and CDR2 SYDVKM. The CDR3 nucleotides read TGTGCCAGCACGCCCCGGACAGGGAACACTGAAGCTTTCTTT. The encoded protein is CASTPRTGNTEAFF.

This chain connects TRBV28 to TRBJ1-1; D not certain. V was clipped by 5 bases and J by 4 bases, with 17 bases between them. Germline CDR1 is MDHEN and CDR2 is SYDVKM. This CDR3 is built from 15 residues. CDR3 amino acids: CASSPRGGGVTEAFF. Written as DNA, the CDR3 is TGTGCCAGCAGTCCCCGGGGAGGCGGGGTCACTGAAGCTTTCTTT.

Of note for this clone: Other DNA sequences within the sample encode an identical CDR3. V usage is TRBV6-1 and J usage is TRBJ2-7; D perhaps matches TRBD1 (6 bases). Germline V gene lookup returns CDR1 MNHNS and CDR2 SASEGT. The length of the CDR3 is 13 residues. Trimming left V 4 bases short and J 2 bases short, with 9 bases between. CDR3 in amino acids: CASSVTGTYEQYF. CDR3 DNA sequence: TGTGCCAGCAGTGTAACAGGGACCTACGAGCAGTACTTC.

Regarding this clone: Other DNA sequences within the sample encode an identical CDR3. CDR3 coding DNA: TGCGCCAGCAGCCAAGGTCTAGCGGGTAACTACGAGCAGTACTTC. Encoded protein: CASSQGLAGNYEQYF. The gene calls are TRBV4-1 and TRBJ2-7, with 8 bases aligning to TRBD2. Germline V gives CDR1 MGHRA, CDR2 YSYEKL. V was clipped by 1 base and J by 3 bases; unmatched bases: 5. The CDR3 has 15 residues.

J is TRBJ2-1 and V is TRBV28; D gene unclear. From germline, CDR1 is MDHEN and CDR2 SYDVKM. This CDR3 is 11 amino acids long. Deletions cut 11 bases from V and 6 bases from J, with 11 bases between. CDR3 in DNA: TGTGCCCTCCGAGGTTCCAATGAGCAGTTCTTC. It is translated as CALRGSNEQFF.

The V call is TRBV9, the J call TRBJ2-5; D assignment may be TRBD1 or TRBD2 (6 bases each). Trimming took off 0 bases at V and 9 bases at J, with 15 bases between the two ends. The CDR3 sequence is 14 residues long. Germline-derived CDR1 and CDR2 are SGDLS and YYNGEE. The CDR3, as DNA: TGTGCCAGCAGCGTAGAGGGGGGAAGTCCGGCCCAGTACTTC. It is translated as CASSVEGGSPAQYF.

The CDR3 loop is CAGQGAVTEAFF. The CDR3 nucleotides read TGTGCCGGACAGGGAGCGGTCACTGAAGCTTTCTTT. The rearrangement links TRBV30 to TRBJ1-1, with 8 bases matching TRBD1. The germline gives CDR1 GTSNPN, CDR2 SVGIG (reference sequence). The CDR3 covers 12 residues. With 8 bases clipped from V and 4 bases from J, the junction kept 6 bases outside the gene matches. Together with reference TRBV30 and TRBJ1-1, the CDR3 gives the full variable domain: SQTIHQWPATLVQPVGSPLSLECTVEGTSNPNLYWYRQAAGRGLQLLFYSVGIGQISSEVPQNLSASRPQDRQFILSSKKLLLSDSGFYLCAGQGAVTEAFFGQGTRLTVV.

This chain connects TRBV4-1 to TRBJ2-1; D gene unclear. Germline V gives CDR1 MGHRA, CDR2 YSYEKL. The CDR3 is made up of 15 amino acids. V was trimmed by 2 bases and J by 8 bases, leaving 16 bases between them. In nucleotides, the CDR3 is TGCGCCAGCAGCCAACATCGGTTCTCCGCGTATGAGCAGTTCTTC. Its protein product is CASSQHRFSAYEQFF.

V gene TRBV5-4 combines with J gene TRBJ2-3, with D possibly being TRBD1 (5 bases). Per the germline V gene, CDR1 is SGHNT and CDR2 is YYREEE (reference sequence). Trimming took 1 base from V and 6 from J, leaving 12 bases between them. This CDR3 has 14 residues. The chain's CDR3 is CASSLQSGWDTQYF. The CDR3 DNA is TGTGCCAGCAGCTTGCAGTCAGGGTGGGATACGCAGTATTTT.

This chain connects TRBV7-9 to TRBJ2-2; a weak D match, TRBD2 (5 bases). V was shortened by 6 bases and J by 1 base, with 12 bases between the two germline ends. Germline V gene lookup returns CDR1 SEHNR and CDR2 FQNEAQ (reference sequence). The CDR3 is made up of 15 amino acids. CDR3 bases: TGTGCCAGCAGTCGCGCGGGCCTGAACACCGGGGAGCTGTTTTTT. Encoded protein: CASSRAGLNTGELFF.

V usage is TRBV6-1 and J usage is TRBJ2-7, with 7 positions matching TRBD1. The V and J ends lost 4 bases and 7 bases, in that order; junction bases with no gene match: 10. The CDR3 extends over 14 amino acids. Germline values: CDR1 MNHNS, CDR2 SASEGT. The CDR3 reads CASSVTGSRPEQYF. Here the CDR3 DNA reads TGTGCCAGCAGTGTGACAGGGTCCCGGCCTGAGCAGTACTTC.

The rearrangement links TRBV7-9 to TRBJ2-1; TRBD2 matches 9 bases. Looked up from germline, CDR1 is SEHNR and CDR2 is FQNEAQ (reference sequence). The CDR3 extends over 18 amino acids. With V trimmed by 1 base and J by 4 bases, 11 bases remained unmatched. The DNA for the CDR3 is TGTGCCAGCAGCTTAGATGTCGGCGGGAGGGTAAATTACAATGAGCAGTTCTTC. Translated: CASSLDVGGRVNYNEQFF.

A note on this clone: This sample also contains other DNA sequences that code for the same CDR3. This chain uses TRBV7-9 with TRBJ2-7, with unresolved D. Trimming shortened V by 2 bases and J by 0 bases, and 2 bases separated the two germline ends. The CDR3 has 12 amino acids. CDR1 is SEHNR and CDR2 is FQNEAQ in the germline V gene (reference sequence). CDR3 DNA: TGTGCCAGCAGCTTAACCTCCTACGAGCAGTACTTC. It specifies CASSLTSYEQYF.

This rearrangement joins TRBV29-1 to TRBJ2-1, with 7 bases that match TRBD2. This CDR3 is built from 15 residues. The germline gives CDR1 SQVTM, CDR2 ANQGSEA. The junction had 16 bases not matched to a gene; V was cut back by 6 bases and J by 8 bases. The CDR3 reads CSVTLEEREYDEQFF. In nucleotides, the CDR3 is TGCAGCGTCACCTTGGAGGAGCGGGAATACGATGAGCAGTTCTTC.

The gene calls are TRBV5-4 and TRBJ2-7; 9 positions match TRBD1. Germline V CDR1 and CDR2: SGHNT, YYREEE (reference sequence). After removal of 3 bases from V and 5 bases from J, the junction contained 9 bases not matched to a gene. The CDR3 extends over 15 amino acids. The CDR3 DNA reads as TGTGCCAGCAGCTCTACCGGGACAGGGCTCGACGAGCAGTACTTC. Translation: CASSSTGTGLDEQYF.

This clone occurred once. This chain uses TRBV27 with TRBJ1-5; maybe TRBD1 (6 bases). The germline V gene has CDR1 MNHEY and CDR2 SMNVEV (reference sequence). V was clipped by 0 bases and J by 5 bases, with 14 bases between them. The CDR3 totals 16 residues. The CDR3 is CASSLSGRGGHQPQHF. In DNA, the CDR3 is TGTGCCAGCAGTTTATCGGGCAGGGGCGGACATCAGCCCCAGCATTTT.

The chain uses TRBV11-3 and TRBJ2-4; 8 bases line up with TRBD2. The germline gives CDR1 SGHNT, CDR2 YENEEA. After removal of 5 bases from V and 0 bases from J, the junction contained 12 bases not matched to a gene. The CDR3 is made up of 18 amino acids. CDR3: CASSPGGAGGLAKNIQYF. CDR3 nucleotides: TGTGCCAGCAGCCCGGGGGGGGCTGGCGGCCTAGCCAAAAACATTCAGTACTTC.

A note on this clone: Other nucleotide sequences from this sample produce the same CDR3. This rearrangement joins TRBV19 to TRBJ1-1; D uncertain. The CDR3 runs 14 residues. The V end was cut by 3 bases, the J end by 1 base, with 9 bases between. Germline V gives CDR1 LNHDA, CDR2 SQIVND (reference sequence). The CDR3 nucleotides are TGTGCCAGTAGTATCGGTTCAGGGAACACTGAAGCTTTCTTT. This translates into CASSIGSGNTEAFF.

CDR3 coding DNA: TGTGCCAGTAGTAATCCGGGACAGGGTGTCTACGAGCAGTACTTC. Translating it yields CASSNPGQGVYEQYF. This chain connects TRBV19 to TRBJ2-7, with TRBD1 identical over 9 bases. The germline V gene encodes CDR1 LNHDA and CDR2 SQIVND (reference sequence). The V and J ends lost 4 bases and 3 bases, in that order; junction bases with no gene match: 7. This CDR3 region has 15 residues.

J is TRBJ2-7 and V is TRBV7-9; D is perhaps TRBD1 or TRBD2 (5 bases each). The CDR3 loop spans 13 amino acids. The V end lost 5 bases, the J end lost 4 bases, and 12 bases lay between the germline ends. Germline-derived CDR1 and CDR2 are SEHNR and FQNEAQ (reference sequence). As DNA, the CDR3 is TGTGCCAGCAGCCATAGCGACAGTTACGAGCAGTACTTC. It specifies CASSHSDSYEQYF.

V usage is TRBV5-1 and J usage is TRBJ2-3, with D tentatively TRBD2 (5 bases). The germline gives CDR1 SGHRS, CDR2 YFSETQ. V was cut by 3 bases and J by 2 bases, with 16 bases left in between. The CDR3 sequence is 16 residues long. CDR3 in DNA: TGCGCCAGCAGCTCCCCGGGCGGGCTCTCCACAGATACGCAGTATTTT. Translation: CASSSPGGLSTDTQYF.

The gene calls are TRBV29-1 and TRBJ1-2; a weak D match, TRBD1 (6 bases). In germline, CDR1 is SQVTM, CDR2 ANQGSEA. Trimming removed 3 bases from V and 4 bases from J, with 18 bases in between. The CDR3 spans 15 residues. The CDR3 spells CSVDSPDLRGYGYTF. The CDR3 DNA reads as TGCAGCGTTGATAGTCCAGACCTCAGGGGCTATGGCTACACCTTC.

J is TRBJ2-7 and V is TRBV6-1; D remains unclear. Germline CDR1 and CDR2: MNHNS and SASEGT. Trimming stripped 5 bases from V and 5 bases from J, with 13 bases between. The CDR3 consists of 13 residues. The DNA of the CDR3 is TGTGCCAGCAGTTCCTTAGACCCACACGAGCAGTACTTC. It is translated as CASSSLDPHEQYF.

The chain is built from TRBV7-2 and TRBJ2-1; TRBD1 matches at 7 bases. V was clipped by 4 bases and J by 2 bases; unmatched bases: 17. Germline-derived CDR1 and CDR2 are SGHTA and FQGNSA. This CDR3 region has 19 residues. The CDR3 region is CASSYPTGQWVTTYNEQFF. CDR3 DNA sequence: TGTGCCAGCAGCTACCCGACAGGGCAATGGGTTACCACCTACAATGAGCAGTTCTTC.

V usage is TRBV29-1 and J usage is TRBJ2-7; the match to TRBD2 covers 7 bases. J was trimmed by 4 bases and V by 4 bases; bases with no gene match: 10. This CDR3 has 14 residues. CDR1 and CDR2 from the germline V gene are SQVTM and ANQGSEA. The CDR3 DNA sequence: TGCAGCGTTGCCTTCGGCGGGGGACCATACGAGCAGTACTTC. It encodes CSVAFGGGPYEQYF.

The chain joins TRBV4-1 to TRBJ2-1; TRBD2 agrees at 10 bases. The CDR3 totals 17 residues. V shed 5 bases, J shed 2 bases, and the junction held 9 bases outside the gene matches. Germline CDR1 reads MGHRA; CDR2 reads YSYEKL. This CDR3 reads CASSYRAGGETYNEQFF. CDR3 sequence (DNA): TGCGCCAGCAGCTACCGAGCGGGAGGGGAAACCTACAATGAGCAGTTCTTC.

Notes on this clone: This same CDR3 is encoded by further DNA sequences in the sample. The chain combines TRBV7-3 with TRBJ2-1; 13 bases are shared with TRBD2. Germline V gene lookup returns CDR1 SGHTA and CDR2 FQGTGA. CDR3 length: 15 residues. The V segment lost 2 bases and the J segment 5 bases; nucleotides outside the gene matches: 0. The CDR3 here is CASSLGTSGDNEQFF. DNA for the CDR3: TGTGCCAGCAGCTTAGGGACTAGCGGGGACAATGAGCAGTTCTTC.

This chain links TRBV19 with TRBJ1-1, with 8 bases fitting TRBD1. V gave up 1 base and J gave up 6 bases; unmatched junction bases: 10. CDR1 is LNHDA and CDR2 is SQIVND in the germline V gene (reference sequence). The CDR3 runs 16 residues. This CDR3 reads CASSIGVRQGAAEAFF. The CDR3 nucleotides are TGTGCCAGTAGTATAGGAGTACGGCAGGGGGCCGCTGAAGCTTTCTTT.

This clone is a singleton in its sample. V gene TRBV7-6 combines with J gene TRBJ2-3; possibly TRBD2 for D (5 bases). The V gene lost 3 bases and the J gene lost 3 bases, with 13 bases spanning the gap. The CDR3 runs to 15 residues. CDR1 is SGHVS, CDR2 FNYEAQ, per germline. DNA of the CDR3: TGTGCCAGCAGCTTGGGAGCGGTGATGACAGATACGCAGTATTTT. It codes for CASSLGAVMTDTQYF. Complete variable domain (other parts from reference TRBV7-6 and TRBJ2-3): GAGVSQSPRYKVTKRGQDVALRCDPISGHVSLYWYRQALGQGPEFLTYFNYEAQQDKSGLPNDRFSAERPEGSISTLTIQRTEQRDSAMYRCASSLGAVMTDTQYFGPGTRLTVL.